Below are 13 T cell receptor beta chains sequenced from a single sample in a study of PD-1 blockade in mismatch repair-deficient tumors. Assay used: immunoSEQ multiplex PCR; TCRdb lists only in-frame clones, some missing. The sample holds around 130,000 clones, roughly 86% seen once. The sample here was peripheral blood, taken approximately 72 weeks after starting pembrolizumab. These receptors were taken from an adult with mismatch repair-deficient cancer.

This chain links TRBV30 with TRBJ1-1; D is possibly TRBD1 (5 bases). CDR3 length: 16 amino acids. CDR1 and CDR2 (germline): GTSNPN, SVGIG (reference sequence). Trimming removed 3 bases at V and 1 base at J, with 18 bases between. Here the CDR3 DNA reads TGTGCCTGGAGGCGGGGTCAGGGTGGAGGGAACACTGAAGCTTTCTTT. Translating it yields CAWRRGQGGGNTEAFF.

The chain links TRBV11-3 to TRBJ1-4; a weak D match, TRBD1 (5 bases). The ends were cut back, 5 bases at V and 2 bases at J, with 12 bases in the middle. This CDR3 has 15 residues. CDR1 SGHNT and CDR2 YENEEA come from the germline V gene. In DNA form, the CDR3 reads TGTGCCAGCAGCCCGCGGGGGACCACTAATGAAAAACTGTTTTTT. This gives the protein CASSPRGTTNEKLFF.

This clone appeared once. V usage is TRBV28 and J usage is TRBJ2-7; 9 positions agree with TRBD2. The ends lost 3 bases at V and 1 base at J; junction bases unmatched: 10. Germline V CDR1 and CDR2: MDHEN, SYDVKM. This CDR3 is 17 amino acids long. The CDR3 DNA sequence: TGTGCCAGCAGTTTGAATGGTGGACTAGCGAATTCCTACGAGCAGTACTTC. Amino acid sequence: CASSLNGGLANSYEQYF.

The chain employs TRBV4-1 and TRBJ1-2, with 9 bases fitting TRBD1. The CDR3 spans 14 residues. V lost 4 bases and J lost 3; bases outside the gene matches: 3. Germline V CDR1 and CDR2: MGHRA, YSYEKL. Written as DNA, the CDR3 is TGCGCCAGCAGCCCAAGACAGGGGGACTATGGCTACACCTTC. It is translated as CASSPRQGDYGYTF.

The chain combines TRBV7-8 with TRBJ2-5, with 7 bases matching TRBD2. The germline V gene encodes CDR1 SGHVS and CDR2 FQNEAQ. The CDR3 is 13 amino acids. V lost 3 bases, J lost 5 bases, and 3 bases stayed unmatched. The CDR3 reads CASSFPGGETQYF. The CDR3 DNA reads TGTGCCAGCAGCTTCCCCGGGGGGGAGACCCAGTACTTC.

This clone was counted once. The V and J genes are TRBV4-3 and TRBJ2-2; 7 bases are shared with TRBD1. The CDR3 totals 17 residues. With 1 base clipped from V and 5 bases from J, the junction kept 10 bases outside the gene matches. From germline, CDR1 is LGHNA and CDR2 YSLEER. CDR3 DNA sequence: TGCGCCAGCAGCCAAGGAACAGGGGCCCCGGGGACCGGGGAGCTGTTTTTT. As protein: CASSQGTGAPGTGELFF.

V is TRBV10-3 and J is TRBJ2-7; 8 nucleotides line up with TRBD2. The V segment lost 4 bases and the J segment 3 bases; nucleotides outside the gene matches: 29. Germline-derived CDR1 and CDR2 are ENHRY and SYGVKD. This CDR3 has 22 amino acids. The DNA of the CDR3 is TGTGCCATCAGTGCTTGGGAAATAGCGGGATCGATCCCAGGTCCCCCCAGCTACGAGCAGTACTTC. It encodes CAISAWEIAGSIPGPPSYEQYF.

CDR3 region: CASRQGGYEQYF. In nucleotides, the CDR3 is TGTGCCAGCAGACAGGGCGGCTACGAGCAGTACTTC. V gene TRBV13 combines with J gene TRBJ2-7; D perhaps matches TRBD1 (6 bases). The CDR3 totals 12 residues. The V gene's germline CDR1 is PRHDT and CDR2 FYEKMQ (reference sequence). V lost 6 bases to trimming and J lost 3 bases, with 9 bases between them.

DNA for the CDR3: TGTGCCAGTAGCAAGGGGGACCGGAGCTCAGATTGGACCGGGGAGCTGTTTTTT. Translation: CASSKGDRSSDWTGELFF. The chain employs TRBV19 and TRBJ2-2, with D possibly being TRBD1 (6 bases). Germline CDR1 LNHDA, CDR2 SQIVND (reference sequence). Trimming stripped 6 bases from V and 5 bases from J, with 25 bases between. The CDR3 has 18 amino acids.

This clone showed up just a few times. In the same sample, other DNA sequences code for this CDR3. The gene calls are TRBV13 and TRBJ1-1; D gene uncertain. Deletions cut 5 bases from V and 8 bases from J, with 9 bases between. Germline lookup yields CDR1 PRHDT and CDR2 FYEKMQ (reference sequence). The CDR3 totals 11 residues. As DNA, the CDR3 is TGTGCCAGCAGCCTCGGACCCGAAGCTTTCTTT. This codes for CASSLGPEAFF.

V is TRBV6-6 and J is TRBJ2-3; 9 positions agree with TRBD2. V shed 0 bases, J shed 4 bases, and the junction held 5 bases outside the gene matches. The germline CDR1 and CDR2 sequences are MNHNY and SVGAGI (reference sequence). This CDR3 comprises 16 residues. The CDR3 reads CASSYSKAGGPDTQYF. The DNA of the CDR3 is TGTGCCAGCAGTTACTCGAAGGCGGGAGGGCCAGATACGCAGTATTTT.

This clone was seen a few times. The V call is TRBV7-2, the J call TRBJ1-1, with D possibly TRBD1 on 5 matching bases. Germline CDR1 SGHTA, CDR2 FQGNSA. The CDR3 covers 15 residues. The V and J ends lost 1 base and 3 bases respectively, with 12 bases between them. DNA of the CDR3: TGTGCCAGCAGCTTAGACCCAGGGTGGGACACTGAAGCTTTCTTT. It is translated as CASSLDPGWDTEAFF.

The CDR3 DNA sequence: TGCGCCAGCAGTGAGCAAGGGGCGGGTCAGCCCCAGCATTTT. This codes for CASSEQGAGQPQHF. The chain joins TRBV10-2 to TRBJ1-5; D may be TRBD1 (5 bases). V was cut by 2 bases and J by 6 bases, with 11 bases left in between. The CDR3 is 14 residues long. Per germline, CDR1 WSHSY and CDR2 SAAADI.